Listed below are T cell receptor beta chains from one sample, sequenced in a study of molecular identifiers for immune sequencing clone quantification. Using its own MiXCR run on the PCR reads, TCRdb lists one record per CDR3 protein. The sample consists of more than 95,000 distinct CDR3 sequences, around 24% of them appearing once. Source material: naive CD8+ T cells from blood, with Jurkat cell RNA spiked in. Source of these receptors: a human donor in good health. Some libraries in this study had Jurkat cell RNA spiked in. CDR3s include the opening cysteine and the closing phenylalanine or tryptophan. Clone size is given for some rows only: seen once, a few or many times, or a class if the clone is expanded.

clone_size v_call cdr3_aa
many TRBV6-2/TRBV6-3 CASSAPGAEQFF
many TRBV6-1 CASSKPTLQSNEAFF
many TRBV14 CASSHGVVSYNEQFF
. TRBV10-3 CAIGTAATEAFF
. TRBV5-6 CASSLDREPGSTIYF
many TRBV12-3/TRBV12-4 CASSLAGGFTDTQYF
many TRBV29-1 CSVVGQGAYGGFEQYF
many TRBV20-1 CSARPESSYEQYF
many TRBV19 CASSIGGYGNQPQHF
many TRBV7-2 CASSLAWGLPYEQYF
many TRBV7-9 CASSSNAVPGETQYF
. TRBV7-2 CASSPSPWDTGELFF
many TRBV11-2 CASRRTSGPTDTQYF
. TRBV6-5 CASSYSYIGTEASF
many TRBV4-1 CASSQEEEWITEAFF
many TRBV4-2 CASSQNRDYKYTDTQYF
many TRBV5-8 CASKGQVTTDTQYF
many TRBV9 CASSVTGFDSPLHF
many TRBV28 CASIRQGAQYF
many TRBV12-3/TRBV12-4 CASSRDRGSRETQYF
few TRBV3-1 CASSQDGTGIYNEQFF
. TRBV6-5 CASSFGTWELF
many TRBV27 CASSLQGTYNSPLHF
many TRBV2 CASSEGQGRRYGYTF
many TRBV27 CATKRGQGRTGELFF
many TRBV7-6 CASSFLAGEQYF
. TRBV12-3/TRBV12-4 CASLRGGLNEQFF
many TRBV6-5 CASSLSGTGAYEQYF